The T cell receptor beta chain described here comes from a study of T-cell memory formation after mild COVID-19. Study outcomes and limitations: A second wave expanding day 15 to 37 was CD4+-biased; contracting clones were balanced.

TCRdb itself ran the 5' RACE reads through MiXCR, one entry per CDR3 protein. The profile covers 300,000 to 400,000 distinct CDR3 sequences, with around 15% appearing a single time and 20% to 25% taken by the ten largest. This clonotype turned up a few times. Its antigen is unknown. The germline V and J ends were trimmed by 6 bases and 5 bases, with 19 bases remaining between them. The germline gives CDR1 SGHVS, CDR2 FQNEAQ. There are 15 residues in the CDR3. The sequenced sample was PBMCs or a T cell subset sorted from them (not recorded which). The rearrangement joins TRBV7-8 to TRBJ1-1, with D possibly matching TRBD1 (5 bases). This clonotype originated in a man younger than 35 who had mild COVID-19 (a few samples of this study predate the infection). Cell type and time point are not known. The CDR3 sequence is CASRLREGRGTEAFF. CDR3 nucleotide sequence: TGTGCCAGCAGATTAAGGGAGGGGAGGGGTACTGAAGCTTTCTTT.